These T cell receptor beta chains were read from a single sample in a study of human T cells and chemical hapten exposure. TCRdb fed the 5' RACE reads into MiXCR, producing one record per CDR3 protein. This sample has tens of thousands of distinct CDR3 sequences, with roughly 15% found just once. The receptors were sampled from a female donor in good health. Each CDR3 is given with its conserved first and last residue.

CSASRQGEIYNSPLHF | TRBJ1-6 | TRBV20-1
CASRAPDHGVEPQHF | TRBJ1-5 | TRBV6-6
CSVEGLTVEGNEQFF | TRBJ2-1 | TRBV29-1
CASSLLPGLEYGYTF | TRBJ1-2 | TRBV7-2
CASSLAGYGYTF | TRBJ1-2 | TRBV5-6
CASSFVNQPQHF | TRBJ1-5 | TRBV12-3/TRBV12-4
CASSQAGGGTQYF | TRBJ2-5 | TRBV6-5
CASSWWDREKLFF | TRBJ1-4 | TRBV7-9
CASSRLGQGNEKLFF | TRBJ1-4 | TRBV4-3
CASSLAASGGVETQYF | TRBJ2-5 | TRBV5-6
CASSYQGSSETQYF | TRBJ2-5 | TRBV6-2/TRBV6-3
CASSDSGSGANVLTF | TRBJ2-6 | TRBV19
CASSPPGTGVLYEQYF | TRBJ2-7 | TRBV18
CASSRTSGENNEQFF | TRBJ2-1 | TRBV6-2/TRBV6-3
CSPRDRVPGVDSYEQYF | TRBJ2-7 | TRBV20-1
CASSPGGLAVREQYF | TRBJ2-7 | TRBV5-5
CASSSSGGMDEQFF | TRBJ2-1 | TRBV7-9
CSARDQRTGAYSPLHF | TRBJ1-6 | TRBV20-1
CASSFGDPTDTQYF | TRBJ2-3 | TRBV5-1
CASSKGTRNSPLHF | TRBJ1-6 | TRBV25-1
CASSWGYQQGYTF | TRBJ1-2 | TRBV12-3/TRBV12-4
CASSSQGFTDTQYF | TRBJ2-3 | TRBV7-2